The rows below give T cell receptor beta chains drawn from one sample of a study of cytomegalovirus exposure and HLA in healthy donors. Clones were read by immunoSEQ multiplex PCR, and TCRdb kept only the in-frame ones, dropping some. The table shows fewer than 200,000 clones, with roughly four fifths occurring only once. The specimen was PBMCs. Receptor source: a man aged 50-59 years in good health and CMV-seronegative. The CDR3 runs from the conserved cysteine through the conserved F or W. The order of the fields is clone size, D gene, V gene, J gene, CDR3 protein, CDR3 DNA. The D gene is left open where the match is weak. Clone size, where shown, is once, few, many, or a class for clones that have expanded.

NA	TRBD1	TRBV23-1	TRBJ1-1	CASSHAIQGEDTEAFF	TGCGCCAGCAGTCATGCAATACAGGGGGAGGACACTGAAGCTTTCTTT
NA	NA	TRBV7-9	TRBJ2-1	CASSPFSSNEQFF	TGTGCCAGCAGCCCTTTTTCGTCCAATGAGCAGTTCTTC
NA	NA	TRBV7-9	TRBJ1-2	CSSSLKDTGDGYTF	TGTTCCAGCAGCTTAAAGGACACCGGAGATGGCTACACCTTC
NA	NA	TRBV19	TRBJ1-5	CASSMKGQGYSNQPQHF	TGTGCCAGTAGTATGAAAGGGCAGGGTTATAGCAATCAGCCCCAGCATTTT
once	NA	TRBV4-3	TRBJ2-3	CASSQDLTAGGTFTDTQYF	TGCGCCAGCAGCCAAGACCTAACCGCCGGGGGTACCTTCACAGATACGCAGTATTTT
NA	NA	TRBV4-3	TRBJ2-1	CASSQEVTGSYNEQFF	TGCGCCAGCAGCCAAGAAGTAACCGGCTCCTACAATGAGCAGTTCTTC
NA	TRBD1	TRBV15	TRBJ2-7	CATSSDRERTYEQYF	TGTGCCACCAGCAGTGACAGGGAAAGGACCTACGAGCAGTACTTC
NA	NA	TRBV12-1	TRBJ2-3	CASSPLAGNTDTQYF	TGTGCCAGCAGCCCGTTAGCGGGGAACACAGATACGCAGTATTTT
once	NA	TRBV28	TRBJ1-2	CASNGGKGAYGYTF	TGTGCCAGCAACGGGGGGAAAGGGGCCTATGGCTACACCTTC
NA	NA	TRBV11-2	TRBJ1-6	CASSLADRNSPLHF	TGTGCCAGCAGCTTAGCGGACAGAAATTCACCCCTCCACTTT
NA	TRBD2	TRBV15	TRBJ2-5	CATSRNFPGLAGETQYF	TGTGCCACCAGCAGAAATTTTCCGGGACTAGCGGGAGAGACCCAGTACTTC
NA	TRBD1	TRBV18	TRBJ2-5	CASSPRTGEETQYF	TGTGCCAGCTCTCCCCGGACAGGGGAGGAGACCCAGTACTTC
NA	NA	TRBV6-6	TRBJ2-2	CASTERVANTGELFF	TGTGCCAGCACCGAGCGGGTCGCGAACACCGGGGAGCTGTTTTTT
NA	TRBD1	TRBV7-8	TRBJ1-2	CASSLAHRGDDYGYTF	TGTGCCAGCAGCTTAGCGCACAGGGGAGACGACTATGGCTACACCTTC
few	NA	TRBV6-5	TRBJ1-1	CASSRGRMQAREFF	TGTGCCAGCAGTCGAGGTCGCATGCAAGCCCGGGAATTCTTT
NA	TRBD1	TRBV9	TRBJ2-2	CASSAGQGVLAGELFF	TGTGCCAGCAGCGCCGGACAGGGGGTTCTTGCCGGGGAGCTGTTTTTT
NA	TRBD2	TRBV5-1	TRBJ2-2	CASSSGLAGKRELFF	TGCGCCAGCAGCTCGGGACTAGCGGGAAAGAGGGAGCTGTTTTTT
NA	TRBD1	TRBV14	TRBJ2-6	CASSLTGAGANVLTF	TGTGCCAGCAGCCTAACAGGGGCCGGGGCCAACGTCCTGACTTTC